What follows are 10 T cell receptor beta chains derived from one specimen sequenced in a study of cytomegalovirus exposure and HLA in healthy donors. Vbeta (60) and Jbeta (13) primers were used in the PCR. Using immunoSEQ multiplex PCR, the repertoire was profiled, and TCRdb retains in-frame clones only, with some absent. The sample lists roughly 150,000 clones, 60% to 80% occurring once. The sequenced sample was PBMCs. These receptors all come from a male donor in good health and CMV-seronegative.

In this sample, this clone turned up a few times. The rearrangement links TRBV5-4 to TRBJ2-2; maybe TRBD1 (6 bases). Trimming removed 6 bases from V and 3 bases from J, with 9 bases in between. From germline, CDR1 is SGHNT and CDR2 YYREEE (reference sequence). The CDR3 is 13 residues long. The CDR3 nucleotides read TGTGCCAGCAACACAGGGTACACCGGGGAGCTGTTTTTT. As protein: CASNTGYTGELFF.

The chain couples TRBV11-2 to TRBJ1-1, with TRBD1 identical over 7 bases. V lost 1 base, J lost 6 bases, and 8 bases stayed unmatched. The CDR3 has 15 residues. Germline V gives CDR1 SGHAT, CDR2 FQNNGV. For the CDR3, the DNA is TGTGCCAGCAGCTTAGCGAGGGGGCAGGCAGCTGAAGCTTTCTTT. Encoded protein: CASSLARGQAAEAFF. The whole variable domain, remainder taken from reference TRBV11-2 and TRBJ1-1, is EAGVAQSPRYKIIEKRQSVAFWCNPISGHATLYWYQQILGQGPKLLIQFQNNGVVDDSQLPKDRFSAERLKGVDSTLKIQPAKLEDSAVYLCASSLARGQAAEAFFGQGTRLTVV.

CDR3 in DNA: TGTGCCAGCAGTTACTTACGGAGCATCCGAACTGAAGCTTTCTTT. Encoded protein: CASSYLRSIRTEAFF. The rearrangement uses TRBV6-7 and TRBJ1-1, with no clear D. TRBV6-7 carries the ORF label, with uncertain function. This CDR3 contains 15 residues. V lost 1 base and J lost 5, with 14 bases in between.

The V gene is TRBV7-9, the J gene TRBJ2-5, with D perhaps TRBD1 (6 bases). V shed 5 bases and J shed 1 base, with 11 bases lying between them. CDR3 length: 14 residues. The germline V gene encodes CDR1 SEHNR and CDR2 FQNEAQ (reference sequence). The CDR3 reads CASSQDSRQETQYF. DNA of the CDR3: TGTGCCAGCAGCCAGGACAGTCGCCAAGAGACCCAGTACTTC. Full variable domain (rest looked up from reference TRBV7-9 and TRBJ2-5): DTGVSQNPRHKITKRGQNVTFRCDPISEHNRLYWYRQTLGQGPEFLTYFQNEAQLEKSRLLSDRFSAERPKGSFSTLEIQRTEQGDSAMYLCASSQDSRQETQYFGPGTRLLVL.

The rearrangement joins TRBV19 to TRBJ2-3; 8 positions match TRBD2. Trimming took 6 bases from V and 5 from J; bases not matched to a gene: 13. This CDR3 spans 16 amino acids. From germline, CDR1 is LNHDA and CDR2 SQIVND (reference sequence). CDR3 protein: CASSPRNGRAVDTQYF. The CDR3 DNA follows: TGTGCCAGTAGCCCCCGGAACGGGAGGGCCGTAGATACGCAGTATTTT.

The CDR3 is CASSRRNSGNTIYF. The CDR3 DNA is TGTGCCAGCAGCAGGAGGAACTCTGGAAACACCATATATTTT. The rearrangement joins TRBV11-2 to TRBJ1-3; no firm D call. The CDR3 totals 14 residues. Looked up from germline, CDR1 is SGHAT and CDR2 is FQNNGV. Deletions cut 5 bases from V and 0 bases from J, with 8 bases between.

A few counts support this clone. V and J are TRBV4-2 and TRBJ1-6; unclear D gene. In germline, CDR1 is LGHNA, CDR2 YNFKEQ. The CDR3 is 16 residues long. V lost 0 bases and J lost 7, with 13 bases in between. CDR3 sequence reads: CASSQDAGSGNSPLHF. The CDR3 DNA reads TGTGCCAGCAGCCAAGATGCCGGGTCTGGGAATTCACCCCTCCACTTT.

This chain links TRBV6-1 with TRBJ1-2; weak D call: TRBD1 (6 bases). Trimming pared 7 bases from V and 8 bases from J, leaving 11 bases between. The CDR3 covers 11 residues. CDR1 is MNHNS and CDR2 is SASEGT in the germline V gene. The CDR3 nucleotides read TGTGCCAGCAAACAGGGATGGGGCTACACCTTC. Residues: CASKQGWGYTF.

The CDR3 nucleotides are TGCGCCAGCAGCCAAGAGAGGGGGGGAAGCTACACCGGGGAGCTGTTTTTT. This translates into CASSQERGGSYTGELFF. The chain recombines TRBV4-1 with TRBJ2-2; D is perhaps TRBD2 (7 bases). This CDR3 spans 17 amino acids. With 0 bases removed from V and 3 bases from J, the gap between germline ends came to 14 bases. In germline, CDR1 is MGHRA, CDR2 YSYEKL.

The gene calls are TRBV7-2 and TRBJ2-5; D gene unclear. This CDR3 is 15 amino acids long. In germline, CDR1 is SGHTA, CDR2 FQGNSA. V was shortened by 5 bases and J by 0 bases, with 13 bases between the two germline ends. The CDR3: CASSPPRLYQETQYF. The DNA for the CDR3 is TGTGCCAGCAGCCCCCCCAGGCTGTACCAAGAGACCCAGTACTTC.